This T cell receptor (beta chain) was documented in a study of naive and memory T cell subsets. Two oligonucleotides, mixed equimolar, formed the beta constant-region primer covering TRBC1 and TRBC2. Ligated cDNA was amplified by four rounds of PCR with nested alpha and beta constant-region primers and SP2. TCRdb processed the UMI-ligation and nested PCR reads anew with MiXCR; each CDR3 protein has one entry. The sample lists tens of thousands of distinct CDR3 sequences, approximately 10% occurring once. V lost 1 base and J lost 6; bases outside the gene matches: 8. CDR1 is LGHNA and CDR2 is YNFKEQ in the germline V gene. This CDR3 contains 15 residues.

Material: naive CD8+ T cells from blood. This sequence joins TRBV4-2 and TRBJ2-7; the match to TRBD2 covers 8 bases. This clonotype was sampled from a human donor in good health. Here the CDR3 DNA reads TGTGCCAGCAGCCAAGTAGAAGGACTAGCCGTCGAGCAGTACTTC. Its translation: CASSQVEGLAVEQYF.